The 3 T cell receptor beta chains presented below share a single source sample, sequenced in a study of cytomegalovirus exposure and HLA in healthy donors. The study ran its PCR with 60 Vbeta and 13 Jbeta primers. The method was immunoSEQ multiplex PCR; TCRdb's version includes in-frame clones alone and lacks a portion of them. In the table there are around 130,000 clones, around 77% of which are singletons. Source material: PBMCs. All receptors derive from a young man in good health and CMV-seropositive.

V usage is TRBV15 and J usage is TRBJ1-5; 7 bases are a match to TRBD1. This CDR3 spans 15 amino acids. V lost 0 bases and J lost 7; bases outside the gene matches: 6. Germline V gene sequence: CDR1 LNHNV, CDR2 YYDKDF (reference sequence). CDR3 amino acids: CATSRDVQGRQPQHF. The CDR3 DNA reads as TGTGCCACCAGCAGAGACGTACAGGGGAGGCAGCCCCAGCATTTT.

The V call is TRBV6-1, the J call TRBJ1-6; 7 nucleotides match TRBD1. The CDR3 runs 15 residues. The V gene's germline CDR1 is MNHNS and CDR2 SASEGT. The junction had 4 bases not matched to a gene; V was cut back by 0 bases and J by 8 bases. As DNA, the CDR3 is TGTGCCAGCAGTGAAGCAGGGGGCGTTTATTCACCCCTCCACTTT. Translating it yields CASSEAGGVYSPLHF.

The chain carries TRBV28 and TRBJ1-2; D remains ambiguous. CDR3 length: 13 residues. With 7 bases removed from V and 4 bases from J, the gap between germline ends came to 13 bases. The germline V gene has CDR1 MDHEN and CDR2 SYDVKM. The CDR3 here is CASIPPFGYGYTF. The DNA for the CDR3 is TGTGCCAGCATTCCACCGTTCGGCTATGGCTACACCTTC.